The 22 T cell receptor beta chains presented below share a single source sample, sequenced in a study of vaccination effects on CD4 cells after COVID-19. These TCRs are of unknown antigen specificity. Assay: immunoSEQ multiplex PCR; the TCRdb copy retains only in-frame clones and omits some. The top ten hold about 4.7% of the sample, which has 60,000 to 75,000 clones, roughly 73% seen once. Antigen-specific CD4+ T cell clonotypes were called by their expansion after viral peptide-pool culture in ViraFEST. Upon completion of around eleven days in culture, CD4+ T cells were isolated. This individual tested PCR-positive for SARS-CoV-2 infection between March and December 2020. Sample: CD4+ T cells from PBMCs cultured with HIV peptides, taken before COVID-19 vaccination. Subset of the sample: HIV-1 Nef peptide pool negative control/reference culture. The receptors originated from a human donor who had a prior SARS-CoV-2 infection.

CDR3: CASSGGAANEKLFF. Here the CDR3 DNA reads TGTGCCAGCAGTGGGGGGGCAGCTAATGAAAAACTGTTTTTT. The chain links TRBV2 to TRBJ1-4, with D possibly TRBD1 on 6 matching bases. The germline CDR1 and CDR2 sequences are SNHLY and FYNNEI. Trimming took off 4 bases at V and 3 bases at J, with 9 bases between the two ends. The CDR3 runs to 14 residues.

In this sample, this clone turned up a few times. CDR3 residues: CASSVPGLVDEQFF. CDR3 in DNA: TGTGCCAGCAGCGTTCCGGGACTAGTAGACGAGCAGTTCTTC. The genes are TRBV3-1 (or the pseudogene TRBV3-2) and TRBJ2-1; 8 bases align to TRBD2. CDR1 LGHDT and CDR2 YNNKEL come from the germline V gene (reference sequence). The CDR3 has 14 residues. Trimming at V came to 5 bases and at J to 10 bases, leaving 10 bases not matched to a gene.

The chain links TRBV7-9 to TRBJ2-7; 14 positions agree with TRBD2. V lost 5 bases to trimming and J lost 0 bases; unmatched junction nucleotides: 12. The CDR3 consists of 19 residues. Germline values: CDR1 SEHNR, CDR2 FQNEAQ (reference sequence). The CDR3 protein is CASSPDPGLAGVGSYEQYF. As DNA, the CDR3 is TGTGCCAGCAGCCCCGACCCGGGACTAGCGGGAGTGGGCTCCTACGAGCAGTACTTC.

As regards this clone: One end of the junction fails to match germline, which may point to a read error. The chain is built from TRBV11-1 and TRBJ2-7, with D unclear. The CDR3 is 16 amino acids. The germline V gene has CDR1 SGHAT and CDR2 FQDESV (reference sequence). CDR3 protein: CASSLEGGLGSDEQYF. DNA for the CDR3: TGTGCCAGCAGCTTAGAGGGCGGTCTAGGCTCCGACGAGCAGTACTTC.

The V gene is TRBV19, the J gene TRBJ1-5, with 7 bases that match TRBD1. CDR3 size: 15 residues. The J segment lost 3 bases and the V segment lost 7 bases, leaving 9 bases of the junction unmatched. Germline values: CDR1 LNHDA, CDR2 SQIVND (reference sequence). The CDR3 bases are TGTGCCAGTACCCCTTGGGGGACAGCCAATCAGCCCCAGCATTTT. This encodes CASTPWGTANQPQHF.

The CDR3 loop reads CASSFGTTTGTEQFF. Written as DNA, the CDR3 is TGCGCCAGCAGCTTTGGAACCACGACAGGGACTGAGCAGTTCTTC. This chain connects TRBV5-1 to TRBJ2-1, with 7 bases fitting TRBD1. CDR3 length equals 15 residues. V was clipped by 2 bases and J by 9 bases; unmatched bases: 11. Germline V gives CDR1 SGHRS, CDR2 YFSETQ. The whole variable domain, remainder taken from reference TRBV5-1 and TRBJ2-1, is KAGVTQTPRYLIKTRGQQVTLSCSPISGHRSVSWYQQTPGQGLQFLFEYFSETQRNKGNFPGRFSGRQFSNSRSEMNVSTLELGDSALYLCASSFGTTTGTEQFFGPGTRLTVL.

The J gene is TRBJ2-2, the V gene TRBV4-1, with 7 nucleotides matching TRBD1. Germline values: CDR1 MGHRA, CDR2 YSYEKL. V gave up 2 bases and J gave up 3 bases; unmatched junction bases: 9. The CDR3 extends over 17 amino acids. The CDR3 coding sequence is TGCGCCAGCAGCCAACACCCGGGACAGCAGGACACCGGGGAGCTGTTTTTT. This encodes CASSQHPGQQDTGELFF.

The chain joins TRBV11-2 to TRBJ1-6; 9 bases are shared with TRBD1. Trimming cost V 5 bases and J 8 bases; bases outside gene matches: 4. Germline values: CDR1 SGHAT, CDR2 FQNNGV. The CDR3 is made up of 14 amino acids. The CDR3 spells CASSPGQGYSPLHF. As DNA, the CDR3 is TGTGCCAGCAGCCCAGGACAGGGGTATTCACCCCTCCACTTT.

The chain links TRBV4-3 to TRBJ2-1; 7 nucleotides align to TRBD2. Trimming cost V 0 bases and J 6 bases; bases outside gene matches: 8. CDR3 length: 16 amino acids. CDR1 and CDR2 (germline): LGHNA, YSLEER. CDR3 loop: CASSQDTGEGGNEQFF. Written as DNA, the CDR3 is TGCGCCAGCAGCCAAGATACGGGGGAGGGTGGCAATGAGCAGTTCTTC.

The rearrangement links TRBV30 to TRBJ1-2, with 7 bases fitting TRBD1. J lost 4 bases, V lost 8 bases, and 16 bases had no gene match. The CDR3 runs 15 residues. Germline CDR1 is GTSNPN and CDR2 is SVGIG (reference sequence). As DNA, the CDR3 is TGTGCCGCACGAACACACACCGGGACAGCCTATGGCTACACCTTC. It translates to CAARTHTGTAYGYTF.

This chain uses TRBV29-1 with TRBJ1-2; D gene uncertain. The CDR3 length is 13 residues. Germline V CDR1 and CDR2: SQVTM, ANQGSEA. The V end was cut by 5 bases, the J end by 2 bases, with 12 bases between. Written as DNA, the CDR3 is TGCAGCGTTTCTCGGACGCTAAACTATGGCTACACCTTC. Encoded protein: CSVSRTLNYGYTF.

The chain couples TRBV2 to TRBJ1-1, with 7 nucleotides matching TRBD1. This CDR3 spans 14 amino acids. The V gene's germline CDR1 is SNHLY and CDR2 FYNNEI. Germline trimming cut 6 bases from V and 3 bases from J; bases unmatched to any gene: 7. CDR3 in DNA: TGTGCCAGCAGGGGACAGCCGACATACACTGAAGCTTTCTTT. The encoded protein is CASRGQPTYTEAFF.

By sample share, this clone is medium-sized (0.01 to 0.1%). The chain uses TRBV7-6 and TRBJ1-3, with D uncertain. CDR3 size: 17 residues. The V end lost 1 base, the J end lost 0 bases, and 13 bases lay between the germline ends. In germline, CDR1 is SGHVS, CDR2 FNYEAQ. In DNA, the CDR3 is TGTGCCAGCAGCTTAGGGGCTTGGGATGGCTCTGGAAACACCATATATTTT. It yields the protein CASSLGAWDGSGNTIYF. The variable domain in full, completed from reference TRBV7-6 and TRBJ1-3, reads GAGVSQSPRYKVTKRGQDVALRCDPISGHVSLYWYRQALGQGPEFLTYFNYEAQQDKSGLPNDRFSAERPEGSISTLTIQRTEQRDSAMYRCASSLGAWDGSGNTIYFGEGSWLTVV.

This chain connects TRBV30 to TRBJ2-3; the D call may be TRBD1 or TRBD2 (5 bases each). Trimming left V 0 bases short and J 0 bases short, with 16 bases between. Germline V gives CDR1 GTSNPN, CDR2 SVGIG (reference sequence). This CDR3 has 17 residues. The CDR3 spells CAWSVGGPSISTDTQYF. The CDR3 nucleotides read TGTGCCTGGAGTGTTGGGGGACCCTCCATTAGCACAGATACGCAGTATTTT. Filled out from reference TRBV30 and TRBJ2-3, the complete variable domain reads SQTIHQWPATLVQPVGSPLSLECTVEGTSNPNLYWYRQAAGRGLQLLFYSVGIGQISSEVPQNLSASRPQDRQFILSSKKLLLSDSGFYLCAWSVGGPSISTDTQYFGPGTRLTVL.

This rearrangement joins TRBV5-1 to TRBJ2-5, with 16 nucleotides matching TRBD2. The V gene's germline CDR1 is SGHRS and CDR2 YFSETQ. The CDR3 contains 17 residues. The V gene end was trimmed by 4 bases and the J gene end by 5 bases; junction bases not matched to a gene: 8. The CDR3 DNA reads as TGCGCCAGCAGCCCCGGGACTAGCGGGGGGGCCGGGGAGACCCAGTACTTC. Its protein product is CASSPGTSGGAGETQYF.

This clone was counted once. The V call is TRBV14, the J call TRBJ1-4, with a tentative D call TRBD1 (6 bases). The V gene's germline CDR1 is SGHDN and CDR2 FVKESK. Trimming left V 4 bases short and J 6 bases short, with 15 bases between. This CDR3 has 15 residues. The CDR3 region has the DNA TGTGCCAGCAGCCTGGGGGCGCGTACTGATGAAAAACTGTTTTTT. It codes for CASSLGARTDEKLFF.

This clone was detected a few times. The rearrangement joins TRBV6-5 to TRBJ2-7, with D perhaps assigned TRBD1 or TRBD2 (5 bases each). Germline CDR1 and CDR2: MNHEY and SVGAGI. V shed 4 bases and J shed 2 bases, with 18 bases lying between them. CDR3 size: 16 residues. The CDR3: CASSSHLGVRAYEQYF. DNA of the CDR3: TGTGCCAGCAGTTCCCATCTGGGGGTCAGGGCCTACGAGCAGTACTTC.

The V and J genes are TRBV2 and TRBJ1-1, with a weak D call TRBD1 (6 bases). Per germline, CDR1 SNHLY and CDR2 FYNNEI. Trimming left V 6 bases short and J 0 bases short, with 14 bases between. This CDR3 contains 15 residues. CDR3 sequence reads: CASRSPQGLNTEAFF. The CDR3 nucleotides read TGTGCCAGCAGGTCTCCACAGGGACTGAACACTGAAGCTTTCTTT.

The rearrangement links TRBV27 to TRBJ2-4; 7 bases line up with TRBD1. Germline values: CDR1 MNHEY, CDR2 SMNVEV (reference sequence). This CDR3 is 13 amino acids long. Unmatched junction bases numbered 11, after V lost 4 bases and J lost 14 bases. The CDR3 reads CASSSLRQGNKYF. The CDR3 nucleotides read TGTGCCAGCAGTTCCCTACGACAGGGTAATAAGTACTTC.

The chain is built from TRBV4-2 and TRBJ1-5; no reliable D call. The CDR3 is 14 amino acids. V shed 0 bases and J shed 6 bases, with 9 bases lying between them. Germline V gene lookup returns CDR1 LGHNA and CDR2 YNFKEQ. Here the CDR3 reads CASSQDHRAQPQHF. The CDR3 nucleotides are TGTGCCAGCAGCCAAGATCACCGGGCTCAGCCCCAGCATTTT.

The rearrangement joins TRBV9 to TRBJ2-5; D unclear. This CDR3 contains 15 residues. V shed 0 bases and J shed 3 bases, with 12 bases lying between them. Germline CDR1 SGDLS, CDR2 YYNGEE. The CDR3: CASSVGVEAEETQYF. The CDR3 nucleotides are TGTGCCAGCAGCGTAGGCGTTGAGGCCGAAGAGACCCAGTACTTC.

CDR3 region: CATSDTTTSDTQYF. CDR3 sequence (DNA): TGTGCCACCAGTGATACCACGACATCTGATACGCAGTATTTT. The chain is built from TRBV24-1 and TRBJ2-3; D remains ambiguous. The germline V gene encodes CDR1 KGHDR and CDR2 SFDVKD. CDR3 size: 14 residues. The V and J ends lost 3 bases and 6 bases respectively, with 12 bases between them.